The 28 T cell receptor beta chains reported below all come from one sample, sequenced in a study of shared clonotypes between healthy human individuals. Clones were sequenced by immunoSEQ multiplex PCR, and TCRdb holds only the in-frame ones, with some missing. The sample includes roughly 1,500,000 clones, under 99% of them seen just once. Sequenced sample: naive CD4+ T cells sorted from blood. Subset noted: CD45RA+ positively selected. The source of these receptors is a young man in good health.

V gene TRBV29-1 combines with J gene TRBJ2-3; D possibly corresponds to TRBD2 (5 bases). Deletions cut 7 bases from V and 3 bases from J, with 11 bases between. The CDR3 is 12 amino acids. Germline CDR1 reads SQVTM; CDR2 reads ANQGSEA. The CDR3 region is CSESEATDTQYF. The CDR3 bases are TGCAGCGAGTCGGAGGCGACAGATACGCAGTATTTT.

The chain uses TRBV7-9 and TRBJ2-3, with D possibly being TRBD1 (7 bases). CDR3 size: 15 residues. V lost 5 bases, J lost 2 bases, and 14 bases lay in between. CDR1 SEHNR and CDR2 FQNEAQ come from the germline V gene (reference sequence). The DNA of the CDR3 is TGTGCCAGCAGCCGGACAGGCGGGAACACAGATACGCAGTATTTT. It codes for CASSRTGGNTDTQYF.

The CDR3 protein is CASTQTPSGSYNEQFF. The DNA for the CDR3 is TGTGCCAGCACCCAGACACCTAGCGGGTCGTACAATGAGCAGTTCTTC. This chain joins TRBV9 and TRBJ2-1, with TRBD2 identical over 8 bases. Trimming took 6 bases from V and 4 from J; bases not matched to a gene: 12. This CDR3 is built from 16 residues. Germline CDR1 reads SGDLS; CDR2 reads YYNGEE.

The genes are TRBV12-5 and TRBJ2-7; the D is unclear. Trimming took off 7 bases at V and 3 bases at J, with 22 bases between the two ends. Germline assignment: CDR1 LGHNT and CDR2 FRNRAP. There are 16 residues in the CDR3. CDR3 DNA sequence: TGTGCTAGTGCCCCCGACCCCCCCGGGCGGTTCTACGAGCAGTACTTC. This sequence encodes CASAPDPPGRFYEQYF.

Written as DNA, the CDR3 is TGTGCCAGCTCACCTCCCGCAGGACATTTCTACGAGCAGTACTTC. Translating it yields CASSPPAGHFYEQYF. V is TRBV18 and J is TRBJ2-7; perhaps TRBD1 as D (5 bases). V was clipped by 3 bases and J by 3 bases, with 15 bases between them. The CDR3 length is 15 residues. Germline V CDR1 and CDR2: KGHSH, LQKENI. The variable domain in full, with the rest retrieved from reference TRBV18 and TRBJ2-7, is NAGVMQNPRHLVRRRGQEARLRCSPMKGHSHVYWYRQLPEEGLKFMVYLQKENIIDESGMPKERFSAEFPKEGPSILRIQQVVRGDSAAYFCASSPPAGHFYEQYFGPGTRLTVT.

CDR3 sequence: CASSQGLAGQFF. The DNA of the CDR3 is TGTGCCAGCAGCCAAGGACTAGCGGGGCAGTTCTTC. V gene TRBV5-8 combines with J gene TRBJ2-1; 11 bases line up with TRBD2. This CDR3 contains 12 residues. In germline, CDR1 is SGHTS, CDR2 YDEGEE. V dropped 4 bases and J dropped 12; count of bases not matched to a gene: 3.

Regarding this clone: This CDR3 is also generated by other DNA sequences in the sample. The chain employs TRBV5-1 and TRBJ2-5, with unresolved D. From germline, CDR1 is SGHRS and CDR2 YFSETQ. The V and J ends lost 0 bases and 3 bases respectively, with 9 bases between them. The CDR3 consists of 14 residues. The CDR3 DNA reads as TGCGCCAGCAGCTTGGTAGTAGGCGAAGAGACCCAGTACTTC. Translation: CASSLVVGEETQYF.

The gene calls are TRBV7-3 and TRBJ2-1; D is undetermined. CDR3 size: 15 residues. V was cut by 2 bases and J by 1 base, with 9 bases left in between. Germline V gene sequence: CDR1 SGHTA, CDR2 FQGTGA. The CDR3: CASSLQPSSYNEQFF. The CDR3 DNA follows: TGTGCCAGCAGCTTACAGCCATCATCCTACAATGAGCAGTTCTTC.

V gene TRBV18 combines with J gene TRBJ2-7; 7 bases fit TRBD1. The V gene end was trimmed by 1 base and the J gene end by 0 bases; junction bases not matched to a gene: 6. The germline V gene has CDR1 KGHSH and CDR2 LQKENI. The CDR3 runs to 16 residues. The CDR3 sequence: CASSPQGAARSYEQYF. CDR3 bases: TGTGCCAGCTCACCACAGGGGGCCGCACGCTCCTACGAGCAGTACTTC.

This clone showed up just once. The J gene is TRBJ2-5, the V gene TRBV7-2, with 11 bases matching TRBD2. Germline V lookup: CDR1 SGHTA, CDR2 FQGNSA. V shed 0 bases, J shed 2 bases, and the junction held 2 bases outside the gene matches. The CDR3 has 16 residues. The CDR3 spells CASSLAGTSGQETQYF. Here the CDR3 DNA reads TGTGCCAGCAGCTTAGCCGGGACTAGCGGACAAGAGACCCAGTACTTC.

This clone is a singleton in its sample. The gene calls are TRBV10-3 and TRBJ2-7, with 7 bases that match TRBD1. Trimming at V came to 7 bases and at J to 0 bases, leaving 6 bases not matched to a gene. Germline-derived CDR1 and CDR2 are ENHRY and SYGVKD. There are 14 residues in the CDR3. The CDR3, as DNA: TGTGCCATCACCCCGACAGGGACCTCCTACGAGCAGTACTTC. Amino acid sequence: CAITPTGTSYEQYF.

This clone was counted a single time. This chain uses TRBV4-3 with TRBJ1-1; weak D call: TRBD1 (6 bases). Germline CDR1 reads LGHNA; CDR2 reads YSLEER. Trimming shortened V by 0 bases and J by 3 bases, and 11 bases separated the two germline ends. CDR3 size: 15 residues. The CDR3 reads CASSQDSQGYTEAFF. DNA for the CDR3: TGCGCCAGCAGCCAAGATTCCCAGGGGTACACTGAAGCTTTCTTT.

In its sample, this clone was seen once. J is TRBJ2-7 and V is TRBV28; D is undetermined. Deletions cut 6 bases from V and 6 bases from J, with 12 bases between. This CDR3 comprises 12 residues. In germline, CDR1 is MDHEN, CDR2 SYDVKM. This CDR3 reads CASSLIWSEQYF. DNA of the CDR3: TGTGCCAGCAGCCTAATATGGTCCGAGCAGTACTTC.

V gene TRBV7-9 combines with J gene TRBJ2-7; the D gene is possibly TRBD2 (6 bases). From germline, CDR1 is SEHNR and CDR2 FQNEAQ (reference sequence). Trimming took off 6 bases at V and 3 bases at J, with 15 bases between the two ends. The CDR3 length is 14 residues. CDR3 amino acids: CASSSLAIHYEQYF. The CDR3 coding sequence is TGTGCCAGCAGTTCACTAGCAATCCACTACGAGCAGTACTTC.

The chain has TRBV5-1 and TRBJ2-2; TRBD1 matches 7 bases. Germline lookup yields CDR1 SGHRS and CDR2 YFSETQ. The CDR3 length is 14 residues. J gave up 1 base and V 5 bases, and 2 bases lay outside the gene matches. The CDR3 DNA is TGCGCCAGCAGACGGGACAGGAACACCGGGGAGCTGTTTTTT. Its protein product is CASRRDRNTGELFF.

The chain carries TRBV19 and TRBJ1-1, with D uncertain. V lost 4 bases and J 11 bases, leaving 14 bases between the germline ends. Germline CDR1 reads LNHDA; CDR2 reads SQIVND (reference sequence). The CDR3 has 12 amino acids. CDR3 protein: CASSTLTSGAFF. The CDR3 DNA sequence: TGTGCCAGTAGTACCCTTACAAGCGGCGCTTTCTTT.

CDR3 protein: CASSPDGLHGDGYTF. The CDR3 DNA follows: TGTGCCAGCAGCCCTGATGGGCTCCACGGAGACGGCTACACCTTC. This chain links TRBV7-9 with TRBJ1-2; D not resolved. Trimming stripped 5 bases from V and 8 bases from J, with 21 bases between. This CDR3 is built from 15 residues. Per germline, CDR1 SEHNR and CDR2 FQNEAQ (reference sequence).

This chain joins TRBV5-1 and TRBJ1-3; D might be TRBD1 (5 bases). The length of the CDR3 is 16 residues. The germline CDR1 and CDR2 sequences are SGHRS and YFSETQ. V was pared by 0 bases and J by 4 bases, with 14 bases between. In DNA form, the CDR3 reads TGCGCCAGCAGCTTGGAGGGCAGGGTAACCGGAAACACCATATATTTT. Its protein product is CASSLEGRVTGNTIYF.

J is TRBJ2-1 and V is TRBV27, with D possibly being TRBD1 (5 bases). Germline values: CDR1 MNHEY, CDR2 SMNVEV (reference sequence). CDR3 size: 14 residues. With 1 base removed from V and 16 bases from J, the gap between germline ends came to 20 bases. This chain's CDR3 is CASSLWGLSKQPFF. CDR3 nucleotides: TGTGCCAGCAGTTTATGGGGCCTCTCCAAACAGCCCTTCTTC.

This clone appeared once. The chain is built from TRBV27 and TRBJ2-7; D may be TRBD2 (5 bases). V was cut by 6 bases and J by 4 bases, with 16 bases left in between. The CDR3 loop spans 14 amino acids. CDR1 and CDR2 (germline): MNHEY, SMNVEV (reference sequence). This chain's CDR3 is CASSSTGWDYEQYF. CDR3 in DNA: TGTGCCAGCAGCAGCACGGGGTGGGATTACGAGCAGTACTTC.

The chain joins TRBV14 to TRBJ2-5, with 12 bases matching TRBD1. Germline trimming cut 5 bases from V and 6 bases from J; bases unmatched to any gene: 7. Germline assignment: CDR1 SGHDN and CDR2 FVKESK. The length of the CDR3 is 15 residues. Here the CDR3 DNA reads TGTGCCAGCAGCACCCGGGACAGGGGGCAAAAGACCCAGTACTTC. Translation gives CASSTRDRGQKTQYF.

V and J are TRBV7-2 and TRBJ2-3; 12 nucleotides align to TRBD2. The V gene's germline CDR1 is SGHTA and CDR2 FQGNSA. V lost 5 bases and J lost 9; bases outside the gene matches: 6. This CDR3 is built from 14 residues. The CDR3 DNA reads as TGTGCCAGCAGCCCCACCGGACTAGCGGGGACGCAGTATTTT. Amino acid sequence: CASSPTGLAGTQYF.

The chain recombines TRBV5-4 with TRBJ2-1; maybe TRBD1 (5 bases). Germline lookup yields CDR1 SGHNT and CDR2 YYREEE (reference sequence). The CDR3 totals 14 residues. Trimming cost V 4 bases and J 8 bases, with 16 bases left between them. Here the CDR3 DNA reads TGTGCCAGCAGCATCCGCACAGGTCTCGATGAGCAGTTCTTC. Protein product: CASSIRTGLDEQFF.

The CDR3 DNA reads TGTGCCAGCAGCGTTCCTACTAGCGGCTATGAGCAGTTCTTC. Translating it yields CASSVPTSGYEQFF. J is TRBJ2-1 and V is TRBV9; 8 bases match TRBD2. Looked up from germline, CDR1 is SGDLS and CDR2 is YYNGEE. CDR3 length: 14 amino acids. Trimming removed 2 bases from V and 8 bases from J; junction bases left unmatched: 6.

The chain uses TRBV10-1 and TRBJ2-3; D might be TRBD1 (6 bases). CDR1 and CDR2 from the germline V gene are WNHNN and SYGVQD (reference sequence). This CDR3 spans 14 amino acids. The V gene lost 5 bases and the J gene lost 3 bases, with 12 bases spanning the gap. This CDR3 is CASSPDRRTDTQYF. Written as DNA, the CDR3 is TGCGCCAGCAGTCCCGACAGGAGGACAGATACGCAGTATTTT.

This chain joins TRBV7-2 and TRBJ2-3; D uncertain. CDR3 length: 15 residues. V was trimmed by 5 bases and J by 2 bases, leaving 14 bases between them. CDR1 is SGHTA and CDR2 is FQGNSA in the germline V gene. The CDR3 nucleotides read TGTGCCAGCAGCGTTACAGAGACCTTCACAGATACGCAGTATTTT. The encoded protein is CASSVTETFTDTQYF.

About this clone itself: Compared with germline, one end of the junction differs, possibly owing to a read error. The J gene is TRBJ2-1, the V gene TRBV27; D perhaps matches TRBD2 (6 bases). CDR1 MNHEY and CDR2 SMNVEV come from the germline V gene (reference sequence). The length of the CDR3 is 11 residues. The DNA for the CDR3 is TGTGCCAGCAGTTTAGGGGACTCCCCCGTCTTC. This translates into CASSLGDSPVF.

The V call is TRBV28, the J call TRBJ1-1, with D perhaps TRBD1 (5 bases). V lost 10 bases and J 6 bases, leaving 18 bases between the germline ends. CDR1 is MDHEN and CDR2 is SYDVKM in the germline V gene. This CDR3 is 13 amino acids long. The CDR3 DNA reads TGTGCCACCCTCGACCTGGGGGGTTCTGAAGCTTTCTTT. Translated: CATLDLGGSEAFF.